Presented here are 31 T cell receptor beta chains from one specimen sequenced in a study of glioma-infiltrating T cells after dendritic cell vaccination. Clones were read by immunoSEQ multiplex PCR, and TCRdb kept only the in-frame ones, dropping some. The table includes over 90,000 clones, 80% detected once. Time point described: after dendritic cell vaccination, including at tumor progression/relapse. The sequencing here drew on blood, taken after dendritic cell vaccination. The receptors here all came from a human donor with glioblastoma.

This CDR3 is CASSPRDKVSGNTIYF. Written as DNA, the CDR3 is TGTGCCAGCTCACCTCGGGACAAAGTCTCTGGAAACACCATATATTTT. The genes are TRBV18 and TRBJ1-3, with D possibly TRBD1 on 6 matching bases. There are 16 residues in the CDR3. Germline V lookup: CDR1 KGHSH, CDR2 LQKENI. Trimming took 3 bases from V and 0 from J, leaving 12 bases between them.

This clone has a single count. The chain has TRBV7-3 and TRBJ2-7; D is perhaps TRBD2 (7 bases). Trimming pared 2 bases from V and 7 bases from J, leaving 15 bases between. Germline CDR1 and CDR2: SGHTA and FQGTGA. There are 14 residues in the CDR3. The CDR3 spells CASSLGGAPSEQYF. The DNA of the CDR3 is TGTGCCAGCAGCTTAGGGGGGGCCCCTTCAGAGCAGTACTTC.

The chain has TRBV27 and TRBJ2-1, with D perhaps TRBD2 (6 bases). CDR1 is MNHEY and CDR2 is SMNVEV in the germline V gene (reference sequence). The CDR3 is made up of 14 amino acids. V dropped 3 bases and J dropped 4 bases, with 10 bases sitting between them. The CDR3 protein is CASSFPGRYNEQFF. The CDR3, as DNA: TGTGCCAGCAGTTTTCCCGGGAGATACAATGAGCAGTTCTTC.

The chain employs TRBV4-2 and TRBJ2-5; TRBD2 agrees at 11 bases. The CDR3 contains 16 residues. V was clipped by 5 bases and J by 5 bases; unmatched bases: 10. Germline values: CDR1 LGHNA, CDR2 YNFKEQ. CDR3 protein: CASSGRLAGSGETQYF. CDR3 DNA: TGTGCCAGCAGCGGTCGACTAGCGGGATCTGGGGAGACCCAGTACTTC.

J is TRBJ2-4 and V is TRBV19; TRBD1 matches at 9 bases. V shed 5 bases and J 7 bases; nucleotides not matched to a gene: 15. The CDR3 is made up of 17 amino acids. Germline CDR1 reads LNHDA; CDR2 reads SQIVND (reference sequence). CDR3 bases: TGTGCCAGTAGTTCACCTACCACAGGGGGCGCGGATAACATTCAGTACTTC. It yields the protein CASSSPTTGGADNIQYF.

V and J are TRBV5-1 and TRBJ1-2, with 11 bases matching TRBD1. The V gene's germline CDR1 is SGHRS and CDR2 YFSETQ. CDR3 size: 20 residues. Trimming cost V 0 bases and J 4 bases; bases outside gene matches: 17. In nucleotides, the CDR3 is TGCGCCAGCAGCTTGGCCTACCCTTCTACGGGACAGGGGGGAGCCTATGGCTACACCTTC. This encodes CASSLAYPSTGQGGAYGYTF.

V gene TRBV29-1 combines with J gene TRBJ2-1, with 7 nucleotides matching TRBD2. V lost 2 bases and J lost 0; bases outside the gene matches: 16. CDR3 length: 19 amino acids. Germline V gene sequence: CDR1 SQVTM, CDR2 ANQGSEA. The CDR3 loop is CSVEPRGLVGSFSYNEQFF. The DNA for the CDR3 is TGCAGCGTTGAACCCCGAGGACTAGTCGGTTCTTTCTCCTACAATGAGCAGTTCTTC.

The chain links TRBV28 to TRBJ2-1, with no clear D. CDR3 length: 14 amino acids. Trimming left V 3 bases short and J 0 bases short, with 6 bases between. Germline V gives CDR1 MDHEN, CDR2 SYDVKM. In DNA, the CDR3 is TGTGCCAGCAGTTTCCCCAACTCCTACAATGAGCAGTTCTTC. Translation: CASSFPNSYNEQFF.

This clone was counted a single time. The chain is built from TRBV10-3 and TRBJ2-1, with 9 bases that match TRBD2. With 7 bases clipped from V and 4 bases from J, the junction kept 2 bases outside the gene matches. This CDR3 contains 13 residues. Germline-derived CDR1 and CDR2 are ENHRY and SYGVKD. The CDR3 sequence: CAITSGEYNEQFF. The CDR3, as DNA: TGTGCCATCACTAGCGGGGAATACAATGAGCAGTTCTTC.

The rearrangement joins TRBV15 to TRBJ2-1; tentative D call: TRBD1 (5 bases). Trimming cost V 0 bases and J 12 bases, with 6 bases left between them. The CDR3 runs to 11 residues. CDR1 and CDR2 (germline): LNHNV, YYDKDF (reference sequence). The CDR3 loop reads CATSRDQGQFF. CDR3 nucleotide sequence: TGTGCCACCAGCAGAGACCAGGGGCAGTTCTTC.

The chain has TRBV9 and TRBJ2-7; TRBD1 is a possible D gene (7 bases). Germline CDR1 and CDR2: SGDLS and YYNGEE. Trimming pared 4 bases from V and 3 bases from J, leaving 20 bases between. This CDR3 spans 16 amino acids. CDR3 residues: CASSPQGGGRGYEQYF. The CDR3 nucleotides read TGTGCCAGCAGCCCCCAGGGGGGAGGAAGGGGCTACGAGCAGTACTTC.

This clone has just a few counts. The genes are TRBV4-1 and TRBJ1-1; D not certain. The germline gives CDR1 MGHRA, CDR2 YSYEKL. This CDR3 has 13 residues. Trimming removed 6 bases from V and 1 base from J, with 9 bases in between. Here the CDR3 reads CASSPRGNTEAFF. CDR3 nucleotide sequence: TGCGCCAGCAGTCCACGGGGGAACACTGAAGCTTTCTTT.

This chain joins TRBV30 and TRBJ1-6; D call uncertain. CDR3 length: 15 amino acids. Per the germline V gene, CDR1 is GTSNPN and CDR2 is SVGIG (reference sequence). The V and J ends lost 5 bases and 0 bases respectively, with 11 bases between them. The chain's CDR3 is CAWGEESSYNSPLHF. CDR3 bases: TGTGCCTGGGGGGAGGAGAGCTCCTATAATTCACCCCTCCACTTT.

V usage is TRBV10-3 and J usage is TRBJ2-1; D may be TRBD2 (5 bases). Germline CDR1 and CDR2: ENHRY and SYGVKD. The length of the CDR3 is 16 residues. With 4 bases removed from V and 9 bases from J, the gap between germline ends came to 22 bases. The CDR3 bases are TGTGCCATCAGTGTAGTCCTGGACTTTAGCTCGGGTGAGCAGTTCTTC. It encodes CAISVVLDFSSGEQFF.

V usage is TRBV5-4 and J usage is TRBJ1-1, with 8 bases fitting TRBD1. Trimming took 3 bases from V and 0 from J; bases not matched to a gene: 10. The CDR3 length is 17 residues. CDR1 and CDR2 from the germline V gene are SGHNT and YYREEE (reference sequence). The CDR3 nucleotides are TGTGCCAGCAGCTCGGGACAGGAACCAACTTTGAACACTGAAGCTTTCTTT. Its translation: CASSSGQEPTLNTEAFF.

This clone came up once. V gene TRBV18 combines with J gene TRBJ1-2, with 7 positions matching TRBD1. Trimming took 3 bases from V and 6 from J; bases not matched to a gene: 7. The CDR3 spans 14 residues. The germline CDR1 and CDR2 sequences are KGHSH and LQKENI. This CDR3 is CASSPQQGKDGYTF. CDR3 sequence (DNA): TGTGCCAGCTCACCTCAACAGGGGAAAGATGGCTACACCTTC.

The chain couples TRBV19 to TRBJ1-1; D perhaps matches TRBD1 (5 bases). The length of the CDR3 is 15 residues. The germline CDR1 and CDR2 sequences are LNHDA and SQIVND (reference sequence). The V end was cut by 7 bases, the J end by 7 bases, with 22 bases between. The CDR3 reads CASNHASGFLSEAFF. The DNA for the CDR3 is TGTGCCAGTAATCACGCATCAGGGTTTCTTAGTGAAGCTTTCTTT.

CDR3 nucleotides: TGTGCCAGCAGCCCGCGAACTCGTGATGGCTACACCTTC. It specifies CASSPRTRDGYTF. The chain joins TRBV14 to TRBJ1-2; D unresolved. Germline V CDR1 and CDR2: SGHDN, FVKESK. Between the trimmed V and J ends, which lost 4 bases and 6 bases, there was a span of 12 bases. The CDR3 loop spans 13 amino acids. The entire variable domain, with the rest obtained from reference TRBV14 and TRBJ1-2, is as follows: EAGVTQFPSHSVIEKGQTVTLRCDPISGHDNLYWYRRVMGKEIKFLLHFVKESKQDESGMPNNRFLAERTGGTYSTLKVQPAELEDSGVYFCASSPRTRDGYTFGSGTRLTVV.

The chain joins TRBV5-1 to TRBJ2-7; 7 positions agree with TRBD1. After removal of 0 bases from V and 5 bases from J, the junction contained 8 bases not matched to a gene. Germline V lookup: CDR1 SGHRS, CDR2 YFSETQ. The length of the CDR3 is 15 residues. CDR3 DNA: TGCGCCAGCAGCTTGGTTGAGGGGGCGAGGAACGAGCAGTACTTC. As protein: CASSLVEGARNEQYF.

The gene calls are TRBV7-9 and TRBJ1-3, with a possible D match to TRBD1 (6 bases). The CDR3 loop spans 15 amino acids. Trimming took off 5 bases at V and 2 bases at J, with 13 bases between the two ends. Germline CDR1 SEHNR, CDR2 FQNEAQ (reference sequence). The CDR3 DNA follows: TGTGCCAGCAGCCCCGGACAGCAGGCTGGAAACACCATATATTTT. Its protein product is CASSPGQQAGNTIYF.

About this clone itself: The identical CDR3 is also encoded by other nucleotide sequences in the sample. The gene calls are TRBV7-9 and TRBJ1-4; a weak D match, TRBD1 (6 bases). Germline loops: CDR1 SEHNR, CDR2 FQNEAQ (reference sequence). This CDR3 comprises 13 residues. Deletions cut 6 bases from V and 4 bases from J, with 9 bases between. The CDR3 DNA sequence: TGTGCCAGCAGTAGGGGGTTTAATGAAAAACTGTTTTTT. Its translation: CASSRGFNEKLFF.

The chain uses TRBV7-8 and TRBJ2-1; 10 bases are shared with TRBD1. V lost 5 bases to trimming and J lost 10 bases; unmatched junction nucleotides: 8. This CDR3 spans 14 amino acids. Germline lookup yields CDR1 SGHVS and CDR2 FQNEAQ. CDR3 loop: CASSVGDRGREQFF. The DNA of the CDR3 is TGTGCCAGCAGCGTAGGGGACAGGGGAAGGGAGCAGTTCTTC.

The rearrangement joins TRBV6-5 to TRBJ1-1, with D perhaps matching TRBD1 (5 bases). Looked up from germline, CDR1 is MNHEY and CDR2 is SVGAGI. This CDR3 is built from 13 residues. V dropped 10 bases and J dropped 4 bases, with 16 bases sitting between them. Here the CDR3 DNA reads TGTGCCACCCAGGTTGGGGGAGGCACTGAAGCTTTCTTT. It yields the protein CATQVGGGTEAFF.

CDR3 sequence reads: CASSVEGRGYYGYTF. The CDR3 DNA reads TGTGCCAGCAGCGTTGAAGGGAGGGGTTACTATGGCTACACCTTC. The J gene is TRBJ1-2, the V gene TRBV9, with D tentatively TRBD1 (5 bases). Trimming took 2 bases from V and 3 from J, leaving 14 bases between them. CDR3 length equals 15 residues. Germline loops: CDR1 SGDLS, CDR2 YYNGEE.

The CDR3 spells CASSPYASSGGGEQYF. The CDR3 DNA reads as TGTGCCAGCAGTCCCTATGCGTCTAGCGGGGGGGGCGAGCAGTACTTC. The chain carries TRBV4-2 and TRBJ2-7; 12 nucleotides line up with TRBD2. Germline V gives CDR1 LGHNA, CDR2 YNFKEQ. This CDR3 is 16 amino acids long. J was trimmed by 6 bases and V by 6 bases; bases with no gene match: 12.

V usage is TRBV6-6 and J usage is TRBJ2-1; D is ambiguous. Germline loops: CDR1 MNHNY, CDR2 SVGAGI (reference sequence). Trimming shortened V by 0 bases and J by 4 bases, and 4 bases separated the two germline ends. CDR3 length equals 13 residues. This CDR3 reads CASSYSRYNEQFF. In nucleotides, the CDR3 is TGTGCCAGCAGTTACTCGAGGTACAATGAGCAGTTCTTC.

J is TRBJ1-6 and V is TRBV2; the D is unclear. The V and J ends lost 5 bases and 9 bases respectively, with 11 bases between them. The CDR3 loop spans 13 amino acids. CDR1 is SNHLY, CDR2 FYNNEI, per germline. CDR3 nucleotides: TGTGCCAGCAGTCTTGGTAGTGGTTCACCCCTCCACTTT. It translates to CASSLGSGSPLHF.

The chain combines TRBV28 with TRBJ2-2; D gene unclear. The CDR3 covers 12 residues. The germline V and J ends were trimmed by 5 bases and 5 bases, with 6 bases remaining between them. Germline V lookup: CDR1 MDHEN, CDR2 SYDVKM. The CDR3 sequence: CASSTTTGELFF. Here the CDR3 DNA reads TGTGCCAGCAGTACTACGACCGGGGAGCTGTTTTTT.

The chain joins TRBV6-5 to TRBJ2-1; 9 bases agree with TRBD2. The CDR3 consists of 16 residues. From germline, CDR1 is MNHEY and CDR2 SVGAGI. The trim removed 3 bases at V and 3 bases at J, leaving 6 bases unmatched. The CDR3 nucleotides read TGTGCCAGCAGTTATATTAGCGGGAGAGGCTACAATGAGCAGTTCTTC. Translating gives CASSYISGRGYNEQFF.

V and J are TRBV4-1 and TRBJ1-1; TRBD1 is a possible D gene (6 bases). Trimming stripped 4 bases from V and 0 bases from J, with 18 bases between. Per germline, CDR1 MGHRA and CDR2 YSYEKL. The CDR3 is 17 residues long. CDR3 amino acids: CASSLRRRQAMNTEAFF. The CDR3, as DNA: TGCGCCAGCAGCCTACGCCGAAGACAGGCGATGAACACTGAAGCTTTCTTT.

This chain uses TRBV6-6 with TRBJ2-3; D unresolved. The CDR3 runs to 11 residues. Per the germline V gene, CDR1 is MNHNY and CDR2 is SVGAGI (reference sequence). The CDR3 reads CATGETDTQYF. In DNA form, the CDR3 reads TGTGCGACGGGTGAGACAGATACGCAGTATTTT.